Detailed here is one T cell receptor beta chain. Its specificity is unknown. V lost 8 bases and J 1 base, leaving 15 bases between the germline ends. This CDR3 has 14 amino acids. Germline CDR1 MNHEY, CDR2 SVGAGI. These data are taken from a study of graft-versus-host responses after intestinal transplantation. Measured with immunoSEQ multiplex PCR; TCRdb has only the in-frame clones, and not every one. The sample yields about 110,000 clones, roughly 95% seen once. The material was unstimulated CD8+ T cells sorted from spleen or lymph node cells, obtained before intestinal transplant. The chain combines TRBV6-5 with TRBJ2-7, with D possibly matching TRBD1 (6 bases). The sequence came from a human donor who received an intestinal transplant. CDR3 sequence: CASVGGTDSYEQYF. CDR3 coding DNA: TGTGCCAGCGTAGGGGGAACCGATTCCTACGAGCAGTACTTC.